One sample yielded the 21 T cell receptor beta chains listed below, sequenced in a study of cytomegalovirus exposure and HLA in healthy donors. Generated by immunoSEQ multiplex PCR, the TCRdb table keeps only in-frame clones and is missing some. The sample yields around 170,000 clones, 85% to 90% seen once. The material sequenced was PBMCs. The receptors here all came from a man in his late teens or twenties in good health and CMV-seronegative.

V and J are TRBV28 and TRBJ1-3, with D unresolved. The germline gives CDR1 MDHEN, CDR2 SYDVKM. The CDR3 totals 14 residues. Trimming took off 8 bases at V and 0 bases at J, with 11 bases between the two ends. CDR3 sequence (DNA): TGTGCCAGCCTTAGTAGGAGCTCTGGAAACACCATATATTTT. Translating gives CASLSRSSGNTIYF.

The rearrangement joins TRBV28 to TRBJ1-1; D perhaps matches TRBD1 (6 bases). CDR3 size: 14 residues. Germline V gives CDR1 MDHEN, CDR2 SYDVKM. The V gene lost 4 bases and the J gene lost 1 base, with 10 bases spanning the gap. The CDR3 bases are TGTGCCAGCAGTTCGGACAGAAAGAACACTGAAGCTTTCTTT. Its protein is CASSSDRKNTEAFF.

DNA for the CDR3: TGTGCCAGCAGCTTATTGACCGGGACAGGGGGCCATGGCTACACCTTC. It encodes CASSLLTGTGGHGYTF. This chain connects TRBV7-8 to TRBJ1-2; the match to TRBD1 covers 12 bases. With V trimmed by 2 bases and J by 6 bases, 7 bases remained unmatched. CDR3 length equals 16 residues. Germline V gives CDR1 SGHVS, CDR2 FQNEAQ. Looking up the rest from reference TRBV7-8 and TRBJ1-2 gives the full variable domain: GAGVSQSPRYKVAKRGQDVALRCDPISGHVSLFWYQQALGQGPEFLTYFQNEAQLDKSGLPSDRFFAERPEGSVSTLKIQRTQQEDSAVYLCASSLLTGTGGHGYTFGSGTRLTVV.

V usage is TRBV19 and J usage is TRBJ2-1, with D maybe TRBD2 (6 bases). The length of the CDR3 is 16 residues. Between the trimmed V and J ends, which lost 5 bases and 4 bases, there was a span of 18 bases. Germline CDR1 reads LNHDA; CDR2 reads SQIVND (reference sequence). In DNA, the CDR3 is TGTGCCAGTAGTGCTCTCGGTGCGGGGCTTTACAATGAGCAGTTCTTC. Translated, it gives CASSALGAGLYNEQFF. Together with reference TRBV19 and TRBJ2-1, the CDR3 gives the full variable domain: DGGITQSPKYLFRKEGQNVTLSCEQNLNHDAMYWYRQDPGQGLRLIYYSQIVNDFQKGDIAEGYSVSREKKESFPLTVTSAQKNPTAFYLCASSALGAGLYNEQFFGPGTRLTVL.

The J gene is TRBJ1-2, the V gene TRBV6-1, with TRBD1 identical over 12 bases. This CDR3 contains 14 residues. With V trimmed by 6 bases and J by 8 bases, 7 bases remained unmatched. The V gene's germline CDR1 is MNHNS and CDR2 SASEGT. CDR3: CASSPPGQGAGYTF. The CDR3, as DNA: TGTGCCAGCAGCCCTCCGGGACAGGGGGCGGGCTACACCTTC.

This clone has only a few counts. The V gene is TRBV6-1, the J gene TRBJ1-2; 7 bases fit TRBD1. Germline V CDR1 and CDR2: MNHNS, SASEGT. V shed 3 bases and J 4 bases; nucleotides not matched to a gene: 8. CDR3 length equals 15 residues. CDR3 region: CASSETGTTSYGYTF. CDR3 sequence (DNA): TGTGCCAGCAGTGAGACAGGGACCACCTCCTATGGCTACACCTTC.

DNA for the CDR3: TGTGCTTCGGCGGGCGGGAGGGCGGAGACCCAGTACTTC. Translating it yields CASAGGRAETQYF. This chain uses TRBV19 with TRBJ2-5, with 9 nucleotides matching TRBD2. This CDR3 is built from 13 residues. Per germline, CDR1 LNHDA and CDR2 SQIVND (reference sequence).

J is TRBJ2-2 and V is TRBV5-6, with D perhaps matching TRBD1 (6 bases). Between the trimmed V and J ends, which lost 4 bases and 1 base, there was a span of 17 bases. Per the germline V gene, CDR1 is SGHDT and CDR2 is YYEEEE. This CDR3 has 17 amino acids. DNA of the CDR3: TGTGCCAGCAGCCCGTTGGACAGCTCCCTGAACACCGGGGAGCTGTTTTTT. Amino acids: CASSPLDSSLNTGELFF.

This chain joins TRBV28 and TRBJ2-1, with 10 positions matching TRBD2. Germline CDR1 MDHEN, CDR2 SYDVKM. The V segment lost 10 bases and the J segment 10 bases; nucleotides outside the gene matches: 7. This CDR3 has 12 amino acids. The CDR3: CATELAGREQFF. The CDR3 DNA sequence: TGTGCCACCGAACTAGCGGGAAGGGAGCAGTTCTTC.

V and J are TRBV7-8 and TRBJ2-1; TRBD1 matches at 8 bases. Germline assignment: CDR1 SGHVS and CDR2 FQNEAQ. The V and J ends lost 5 bases and 6 bases, in that order; junction bases with no gene match: 12. There are 16 residues in the CDR3. CDR3 residues: CASSLLRTGYGNEQFF. Written as DNA, the CDR3 is TGTGCCAGCAGCCTTCTGAGGACAGGGTACGGCAATGAGCAGTTCTTC.

The chain couples TRBV5-1 to TRBJ1-2; D not resolved. Per germline, CDR1 SGHRS and CDR2 YFSETQ. The V end was cut by 4 bases, the J end by 6 bases, with 10 bases between. The CDR3 totals 12 residues. CDR3 nucleotides: TGCGCCAGCAGCACCACCGGAGATGGCTACACCTTC. It translates to CASSTTGDGYTF.

The rearrangement links TRBV18 to TRBJ2-5, with TRBD2 matching over 8 bases. Germline-derived CDR1 and CDR2 are KGHSH and LQKENI. The CDR3 sequence is 16 residues long. V was pared by 4 bases and J by 2 bases, with 9 bases of the junction left unmatched. The chain's CDR3 is CASSRQQRETQETQYF. The CDR3 DNA reads TGTGCCAGCTCACGACAACAGCGGGAGACACAAGAGACCCAGTACTTC. Filled out from reference TRBV18 and TRBJ2-5, the complete variable domain reads NAGVMQNPRHLVRRRGQEARLRCSPMKGHSHVYWYRQLPEEGLKFMVYLQKENIIDESGMPKERFSAEFPKEGPSILRIQQVVRGDSAAYFCASSRQQRETQETQYFGPGTRLLVL.

This clone was counted between two and nine times. J is TRBJ1-1 and V is TRBV7-2; TRBD1 matches at 7 bases. The ends lost 6 bases at V and 5 bases at J; junction bases unmatched: 6. This CDR3 is built from 13 residues. The germline V gene encodes CDR1 SGHTA and CDR2 FQGNSA. The CDR3 protein is CASSQHRGTEAFF. CDR3 sequence (DNA): TGTGCCAGCAGTCAACACAGGGGAACTGAAGCTTTCTTT.

The chain links TRBV5-8 to TRBJ1-1, with D possibly being TRBD1 (5 bases). Looked up from germline, CDR1 is SGHTS and CDR2 is YDEGEE. V lost 4 bases, J lost 10 bases, and 14 bases lay in between. The length of the CDR3 is 12 residues. This CDR3 is CASSLTGRVAFF. The CDR3, as DNA: TGTGCCAGCAGCCTCACAGGCCGGGTAGCTTTCTTT.

This chain links TRBV6-6 with TRBJ1-5; TRBD1 aligns across 10 bases. The length of the CDR3 is 15 residues. The trim removed 6 bases at V and 6 bases at J, leaving 8 bases unmatched. CDR1 and CDR2 from the germline V gene are MNHNY and SVGAGI (reference sequence). The DNA of the CDR3 is TGTGCCAGCAGACCTGGACAGGGGGTACGTCAGCCCCAGCATTTT. The encoded protein is CASRPGQGVRQPQHF.

The J gene is TRBJ2-2, the V gene TRBV5-1; maybe TRBD2 (5 bases). CDR1 is SGHRS and CDR2 is YFSETQ in the germline V gene. Between the trimmed V and J ends, which lost 0 bases and 6 bases, there was a span of 9 bases. The CDR3 is 14 residues long. The CDR3 loop is CASSLGLAAGELFF. As DNA, the CDR3 is TGCGCCAGCAGCTTGGGGCTAGCCGCCGGGGAGCTGTTTTTT. The full variable domain, rest sourced from reference TRBV5-1 and TRBJ2-2, is KAGVTQTPRYLIKTRGQQVTLSCSPISGHRSVSWYQQTPGQGLQFLFEYFSETQRNKGNFPGRFSGRQFSNSRSEMNVSTLELGDSALYLCASSLGLAAGELFFGEGSRLTVL.

This sequence joins TRBV4-2 and TRBJ2-1; TRBD2 matches 11 bases. V dropped 4 bases and J dropped 2; count of bases not matched to a gene: 7. The CDR3 runs to 17 residues. CDR1 and CDR2 (germline): LGHNA, YNFKEQ. The CDR3 loop reads CASSRLDSGGAYNEQFF. DNA for the CDR3: TGTGCCAGCAGCCGATTGGATAGCGGGGGGGCCTACAATGAGCAGTTCTTC.

This clone was detected once. The chain links TRBV28 to TRBJ1-5; possibly TRBD1 for D (6 bases). CDR1 is MDHEN and CDR2 is SYDVKM in the germline V gene. The CDR3 extends over 16 amino acids. The germline V and J ends were trimmed by 2 bases and 6 bases, with 17 bases remaining between them. Here the CDR3 reads CASSLIGGGKGQPQHF. CDR3 bases: TGTGCCAGCAGTTTAATAGGGGGGGGTAAGGGTCAGCCCCAGCATTTT.

The CDR3 protein is CASRPPNYRGNEQYF. The CDR3 DNA reads as TGTGCCAGCAGGCCGCCTAATTACAGGGGGAACGAGCAGTACTTC. The J gene is TRBJ2-7, the V gene TRBV6-5; 8 bases fit TRBD1. The CDR3 runs to 15 residues. Germline V CDR1 and CDR2: MNHEY, SVGAGI. Losses at the gene ends were 6 bases for V and 5 bases for J; bases not matched to a gene: 12.

The rearrangement links TRBV27 to TRBJ2-3, with 8 positions matching TRBD1. Trimming at V came to 6 bases and at J to 8 bases, leaving 19 bases not matched to a gene. CDR1 and CDR2 (germline): MNHEY, SMNVEV (reference sequence). The CDR3 spans 17 residues. CDR3 coding DNA: TGTGCCAGCAGAACGGACAGGGCAGCCGTTCATTATGGTACGCAGTATTTT. As protein: CASRTDRAAVHYGTQYF.

The gene calls are TRBV5-6 and TRBJ2-3, with D perhaps TRBD2 (5 bases). Trimming pared 2 bases from V and 3 bases from J, leaving 7 bases between. Looked up from germline, CDR1 is SGHDT and CDR2 is YYEEEE. The CDR3 has 13 residues. CDR3 protein: CASSFGITDTQYF. Written as DNA, the CDR3 is TGTGCCAGCAGCTTCGGGATTACAGATACGCAGTATTTT.